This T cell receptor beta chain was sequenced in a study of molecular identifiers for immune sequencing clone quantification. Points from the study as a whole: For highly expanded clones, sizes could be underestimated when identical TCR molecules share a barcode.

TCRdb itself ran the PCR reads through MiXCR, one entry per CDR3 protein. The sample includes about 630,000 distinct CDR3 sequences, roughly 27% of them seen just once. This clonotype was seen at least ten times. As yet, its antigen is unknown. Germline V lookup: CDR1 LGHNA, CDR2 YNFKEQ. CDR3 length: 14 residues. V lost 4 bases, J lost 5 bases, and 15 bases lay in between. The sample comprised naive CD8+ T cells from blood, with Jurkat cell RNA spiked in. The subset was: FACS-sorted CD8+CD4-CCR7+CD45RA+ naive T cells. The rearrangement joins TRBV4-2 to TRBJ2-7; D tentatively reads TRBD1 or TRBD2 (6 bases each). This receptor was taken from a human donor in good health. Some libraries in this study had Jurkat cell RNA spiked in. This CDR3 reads CASSPAGGGNEQYF. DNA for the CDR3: TGTGCCAGCAGCCCTGCCGGGGGCGGCAACGAGCAGTACTTC.